This T cell receptor (beta chain) was observed in a study of cytomegalovirus exposure and HLA in healthy donors. Turning to the study itself: Within the Caucasian-associated ancestry cluster were around 80% of the approximately 400 genotyped donors.

CDR1 SEHNR and CDR2 FQNEAQ come from the germline V gene (reference sequence). V dropped 5 bases and J dropped 0 bases, with 11 bases sitting between them. This CDR3 comprises 14 residues. Points from the study as a whole: A few V segments could not be told apart, such as TRBV6-2 and TRBV6-3, and were left out. In a later analysis, productive TCRs from donors in an Asian-associated ancestry cluster reportedly carried fewer N-insertions than the cohort mean.

Notes on this clone: The antigen is not known.

PCR primers comprised 60 Vbeta and 13 Jbeta primers. Data came from immunoSEQ multiplex PCR; TCRdb stores just in-frame clones and leaves some out. Counted here are tens of thousands of clones, 72% occurring once; the ten biggest clones make up approximately 5%. Source material: PBMCs. The source of this sequence is a man in his sixties in good health and CMV-seropositive. The chain is built from TRBV7-9 and TRBJ2-7, with D unresolved. CDR3 sequence (DNA): TGTGCCAGCAGCCCTACTCTGAGCTCCTACGAGCAGTACTTC. This encodes CASSPTLSSYEQYF.